Sequencing of this TCR beta chain was carried out in a study of blood T cell repertoires in COVID-19. Study information: T cells, B-cell-depleted T cells, or PBMCs provided the cDNA or gDNA that served as material.

The CDR3 is 16 amino acids. Looked up from germline, CDR1 is SGHDT and CDR2 is YYEEEE. Trimming removed 4 bases at V and 0 bases at J, with 16 bases between. Source study methods: Using reference gene primer amplification, nucleated cell counts were estimated. Method: immunoSEQ multiplex PCR; TCRdb's copy keeps in-frame clones and lacks some. From that table come the V and J calls and clone size; the DNA was used to work out D and trimming. The sample has approximately 270,000 clones, over 75% seen once. This TCR came from a human donor with COVID-19, enrolled during active disease. The donor label of this sample is uncertain. Input material: peripheral blood. This chain links TRBV5-6 with TRBJ1-1; D gene uncertain. This CDR3 reads CASSLRGNPMNTEAFF. As DNA, the CDR3 is TGTGCCAGCAGCCTCCGGGGTAACCCCATGAACACTGAAGCTTTCTTT.